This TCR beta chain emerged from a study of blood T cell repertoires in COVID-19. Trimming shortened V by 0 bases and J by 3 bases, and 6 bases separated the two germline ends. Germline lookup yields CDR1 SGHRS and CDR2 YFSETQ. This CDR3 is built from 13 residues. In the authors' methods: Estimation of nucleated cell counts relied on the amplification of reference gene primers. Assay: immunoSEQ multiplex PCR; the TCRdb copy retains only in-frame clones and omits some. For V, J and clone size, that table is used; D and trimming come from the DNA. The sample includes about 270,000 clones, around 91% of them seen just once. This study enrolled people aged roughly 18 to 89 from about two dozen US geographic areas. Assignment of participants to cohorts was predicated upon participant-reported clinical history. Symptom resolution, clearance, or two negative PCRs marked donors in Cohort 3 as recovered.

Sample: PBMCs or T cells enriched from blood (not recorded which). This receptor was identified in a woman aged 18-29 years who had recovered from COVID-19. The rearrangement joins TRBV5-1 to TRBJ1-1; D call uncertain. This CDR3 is CASSLAEDTEAFF. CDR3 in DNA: TGCGCCAGCAGCTTGGCGGAGGACACTGAAGCTTTCTTT.